In its sample, the clone carrying this T cell receptor beta chain was seen a few times. Its antigen is unknown. The V and J ends lost 1 base and 0 bases, in that order; junction bases with no gene match: 6. The CDR3 is 17 amino acids. Per the germline V gene, CDR1 is SGHVS and CDR2 is FQNEAQ. This entry belongs to a study of cytomegalovirus exposure and HLA in healthy donors. Study-level findings and limits: Some public TCRs appeared in many individuals, while most sequences were rare.

The PCR had 60 Vbeta and 13 Jbeta primers. Per the authors' pipeline: Later, an analysis found approximately 80 million unique TCR beta chains, and around 10 million of these were shared. The method was immunoSEQ multiplex PCR; TCRdb's version includes in-frame clones alone and lacks a portion of them. V and J calls and clone size are as listed in that table; D and trimming were resolved from the DNA. The sample has 120,000 to 150,000 clones; 55% to 80% are singletons. The sample was PBMCs. The chain joins TRBV7-8 to TRBJ1-1, with 9 bases fitting TRBD1. This receptor was obtained from a human donor in good health. The CDR3 spells CASSLGRRTGVNTEAFF. CDR3 sequence (DNA): TGTGCCAGCAGCTTAGGGAGACGGACAGGGGTGAACACTGAAGCTTTCTTT.